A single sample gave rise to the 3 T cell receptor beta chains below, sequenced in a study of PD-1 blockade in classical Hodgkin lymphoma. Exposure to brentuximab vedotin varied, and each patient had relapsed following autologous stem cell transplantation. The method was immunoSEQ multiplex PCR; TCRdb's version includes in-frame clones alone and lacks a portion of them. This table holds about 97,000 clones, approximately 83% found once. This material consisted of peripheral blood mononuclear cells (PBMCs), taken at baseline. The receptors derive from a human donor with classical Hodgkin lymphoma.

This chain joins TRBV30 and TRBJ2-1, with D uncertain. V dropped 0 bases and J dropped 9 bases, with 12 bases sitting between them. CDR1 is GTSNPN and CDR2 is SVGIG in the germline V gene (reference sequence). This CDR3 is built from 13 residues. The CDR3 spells CAWSVQMATEQFF. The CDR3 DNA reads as TGTGCCTGGAGTGTACAGATGGCGACTGAGCAGTTCTTC.

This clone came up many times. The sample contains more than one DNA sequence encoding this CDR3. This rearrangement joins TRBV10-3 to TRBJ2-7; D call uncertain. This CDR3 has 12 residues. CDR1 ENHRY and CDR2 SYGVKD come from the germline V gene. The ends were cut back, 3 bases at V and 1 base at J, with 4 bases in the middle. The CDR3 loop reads CAISESSYEQYF. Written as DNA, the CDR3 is TGTGCCATCAGTGAATCTTCCTACGAGCAGTACTTC.

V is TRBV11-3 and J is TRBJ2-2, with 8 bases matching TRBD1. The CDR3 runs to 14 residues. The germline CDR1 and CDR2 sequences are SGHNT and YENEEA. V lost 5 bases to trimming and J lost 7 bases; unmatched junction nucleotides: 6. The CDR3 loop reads CASSQDRVGGELFF. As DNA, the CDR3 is TGTGCCAGCAGCCAGGACAGGGTAGGCGGGGAGCTGTTTTTT.